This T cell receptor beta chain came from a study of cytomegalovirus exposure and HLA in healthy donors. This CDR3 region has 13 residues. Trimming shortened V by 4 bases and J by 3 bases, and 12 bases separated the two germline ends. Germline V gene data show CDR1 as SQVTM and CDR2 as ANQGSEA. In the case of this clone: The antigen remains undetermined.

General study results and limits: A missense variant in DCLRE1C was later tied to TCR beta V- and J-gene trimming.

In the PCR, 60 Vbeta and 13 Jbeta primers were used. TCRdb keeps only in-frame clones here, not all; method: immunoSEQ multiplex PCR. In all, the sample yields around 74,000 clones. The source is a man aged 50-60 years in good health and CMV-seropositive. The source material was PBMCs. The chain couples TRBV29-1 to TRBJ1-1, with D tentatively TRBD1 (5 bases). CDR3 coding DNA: TGCAGCGTTGTAGTCGGGGGGGACACTGAAGCTTTCTTT. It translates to CSVVVGGDTEAFF.